This TCR beta chain was sequenced in a study of shared clonotypes between healthy human individuals. Deep-level assay runs were performed. The quantity of DNA used in unsorted PBMC replicate PCRs was 250 to 350 ng, corresponding to tens of thousands of T cell genomes. Spread over ten immunoSEQ deep assay plates, unsorted PBMC DNA underwent sequencing. Original data processing: Filtering differed for immunoSEQ, which gave only junction sequences without quality scores. The repertoire was sequenced with immunoSEQ multiplex PCR; TCRdb's copy has only in-frame clones and lacks some. V, J and clone size are taken as reported in that table, and D and trimming were inferred from the DNA itself. The table shows more than 450,000 clones, with more than 65% occurring only once. The germline V gene has CDR1 SEHNR and CDR2 FQNEAQ (reference sequence). V was cut by 2 bases and J by 5 bases, with 15 bases left in between. CDR3 size: 15 residues.

Sequenced material: PBMCs. This TCR was sampled from a woman aged 40 to 50 in good health. Some clones in this sample may be carry-over from other donors' samples. The V call is TRBV7-9, the J call TRBJ2-5; D might be TRBD1 (5 bases). This CDR3 reads CASSLFQGKGETQYF. The CDR3 region has the DNA TGTGCCAGCAGCTTATTCCAGGGAAAAGGGGAGACCCAGTACTTC.